A single T cell receptor beta chain is shown here with its context. Its matching antigen is unknown. The source of the sample is a study of cytomegalovirus exposure and HLA in healthy donors. Study observations and caveats: Later analysis demonstrated an association between a missense DCLRE1C variant and TCR beta V- and J-gene trimming.

PCR amplification relied on 60 Vbeta primers (plus 13 Jbeta primers). Produced via immunoSEQ multiplex PCR; TCRdb's table is partial and in-frame only. This sample yields about 200,000 clones, of which 65% to 90% are seen a single time; about 2% belongs to the top ten. Sequencing input: PBMCs. The receptor's source is a woman in her forties or fifties in good health and CMV-seronegative.

Here the CDR3 reads CASSLTGGEQYF. CDR3 nucleotides: TGTGCCAGCAGCCTTACAGGGGGCGAGCAGTACTTC. The J gene is TRBJ2-5, the V gene TRBV4-2; 8 bases are shared with TRBD1. The better agreement between TRBJ2-7 and the DNA end casts doubt on the J call. Germline V CDR1 and CDR2: LGHNA, YNFKEQ. The CDR3 totals 12 residues.